This TCR beta chain was sequenced during a study of blood T cells in healthy people across ages. The table lists this clonotype with a few counts. What it binds is unknown. With a J-beta primer mix and a sample-barcoded 5' primer, a second PCR ran about 7 to 11 cycles. The template-switch adaptor, which had 12 random nucleotides, put a tag on each cDNA molecule. TCRdb re-called the 5' RACE reads with MiXCR, one entry per CDR3 protein. The data hold roughly 700,000 distinct CDR3 sequences, with around 25% observed a single time. The germline gives CDR1 MGHRA, CDR2 YSYEKL. J lost 0 bases, V lost 1 base, and 7 bases had no gene match. The CDR3 is 19 residues long. Findings and limits, study-wide: Strong correlation was found linking TCR beta diversity to naive T cell percentage. In long-lived donors, naive CD4+ cell counts and diversity exceeded those of aged donors.

These data were likewise used in another study, on T cells of mothers and their children. This second study notes: Every microgram of extracted RNA entered cDNA synthesis, 1.5 ug per 15 ul.

The gene calls are TRBV4-1 and TRBJ2-1; 12 nucleotides agree with TRBD2. The specimen was blood. The receptor comes from a boy between 10 and 17 years old in good health. The CDR3 sequence is CASSQVGLAGPSSYNEQFF. In DNA form, the CDR3 reads TGCGCCAGCAGCCAAGTGGGACTAGCGGGTCCTAGCTCCTACAATGAGCAGTTCTTC.